One TCR beta chain is described in this entry. The assay was immunoSEQ multiplex PCR, and TCRdb's table has in-frame clones only and misses some. The sample has about 170,000 clones; around 83% are singletons. The data were obtained in a study of blood T cell repertoires in COVID-19. Study as a whole: COVID-19 samples from acute and convalescent phases originated in the United States, Italy and Spain.

The study assigned cohorts using participant-reported clinical history. The sequenced sample consisted of PBMCs or T cells enriched from blood (not recorded which). The TCR originated in a woman aged 45-60 years in a cohort exposed to, infected with or recovered from COVID-19 (not recorded which).

The CDR3 sequence: CASSLDRAHTQYF. CDR3 sequence (DNA): TGTGCCAGCAGCCTCGACAGGGCACATACGCAGTATTTT. The rearrangement links TRBV12-3 or TRBV12-4 to TRBJ2-3, with TRBD1 matching over 7 bases. J gave up 7 bases and V 6 bases, and 7 bases lay outside the gene matches. This CDR3 is 13 amino acids long.